This entry is about one T cell receptor beta chain. Among Cohort 3 donors, those recovered had two negative PCRs, clearance, or symptom resolution. V gave up 2 bases and J gave up 6 bases, with 5 bases separating them. The CDR3 sequence is 11 residues long. Germline loops: CDR1 SQVTM, CDR2 ANQGSEA. Methods used by the authors: Estimation of nucleated cell counts was performed using reference gene primer amplification. Sequenced by immunoSEQ multiplex PCR; TCRdb stores in-frame clones only, minus some. The V and J calls and the clone size are those of that table, but D and trimming were determined from the DNA. The table has 200,000 or so clones, more than 70% seen once. This record comes from a study of blood T cell repertoires in COVID-19. In the study overall: Sites across the United States, Italy and Spain contributed samples from acute and convalescent COVID-19. T cells, B-cell-depleted T cells, or PBMCs provided the cDNA or gDNA that served as material.

The receptor comes from a woman between 18 and 29 years old who had recovered from COVID-19. Material: PBMCs or T cells enriched from blood (not recorded which). This chain connects TRBV29-1 to TRBJ1-5; D unclear. The CDR3 reads CSVERGQPQHF. CDR3 DNA sequence: TGCAGCGTTGAAAGAGGTCAGCCCCAGCATTTT. Drawing the rest from reference TRBV29-1 and TRBJ1-5, the complete variable domain is SAVISQKPSRDICQRGTSLTIQCQVDSQVTMMFWYRQQPGQSLTLIATANQGSEATYESGFVIDKFPISRPNLTFSTLTVSNMSPEDSSIYLCSVERGQPQHFGDGTRLSIL.